A single T cell receptor (beta chain) is shown here with its context. The antigen is not known. The sample is drawn from a study of T cell clonotyping in hematopoietic cell transplantation. The sample's time point: recipient sample about 28 days before transplant, after cytoreduction. Produced via immunoSEQ multiplex PCR; TCRdb's table is partial and in-frame only. The sample holds 5,000 to 7,000 clones, roughly 85% seen once. V shed 6 bases and J shed 4 bases, with 15 bases lying between them. The CDR3 is made up of 14 amino acids. The germline CDR1 and CDR2 sequences are LNHDA and SQIVND (reference sequence). Study-level points and caveats: At the given depth, recipient repertoires were over 97% de novo clonotypes.

The chain joins TRBV19 to TRBJ1-1, with TRBD1 as a possible D gene (5 bases). The material was peripheral blood mononuclear cells, obtained before stem cell transplant. This sequence was found in a man aged 55-75 years with acute myeloid leukemia. Some clones in this sample may be carry-over from other donors' samples. The CDR3 bases are TGTGCCAGTAGCTATGGGAGGGGCGTCACTGAAGCTTTCTTT. Translating it yields CASSYGRGVTEAFF.